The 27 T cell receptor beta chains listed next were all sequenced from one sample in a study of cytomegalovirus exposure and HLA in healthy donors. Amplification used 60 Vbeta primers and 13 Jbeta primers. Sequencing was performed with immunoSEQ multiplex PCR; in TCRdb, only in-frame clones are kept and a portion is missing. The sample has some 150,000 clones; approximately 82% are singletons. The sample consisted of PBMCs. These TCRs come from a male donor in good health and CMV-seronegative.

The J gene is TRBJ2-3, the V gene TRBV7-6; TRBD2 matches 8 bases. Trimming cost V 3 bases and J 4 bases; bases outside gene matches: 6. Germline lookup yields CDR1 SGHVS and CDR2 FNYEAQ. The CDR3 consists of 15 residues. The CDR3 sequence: CASSFNSGGADTQYF. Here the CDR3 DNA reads TGTGCCAGCAGCTTTAACAGCGGGGGAGCAGATACGCAGTATTTT. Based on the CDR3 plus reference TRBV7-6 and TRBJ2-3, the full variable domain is GAGVSQSPRYKVTKRGQDVALRCDPISGHVSLYWYRQALGQGPEFLTYFNYEAQQDKSGLPNDRFSAERPEGSISTLTIQRTEQRDSAMYRCASSFNSGGADTQYFGPGTRLTVL.

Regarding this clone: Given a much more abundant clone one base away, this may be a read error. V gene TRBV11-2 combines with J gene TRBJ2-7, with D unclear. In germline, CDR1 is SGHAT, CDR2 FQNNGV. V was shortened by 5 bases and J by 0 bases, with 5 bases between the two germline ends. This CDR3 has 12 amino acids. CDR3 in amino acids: CASSDNSYEQYF. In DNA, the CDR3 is TGTGCCAGCAGCGACAACTCCTACGAGCAGTACTTC.

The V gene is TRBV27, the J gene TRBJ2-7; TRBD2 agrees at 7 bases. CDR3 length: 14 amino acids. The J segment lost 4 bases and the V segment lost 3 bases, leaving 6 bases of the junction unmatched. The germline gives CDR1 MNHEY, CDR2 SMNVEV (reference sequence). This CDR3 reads CASSFTGGSYEQYF. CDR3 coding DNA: TGTGCCAGCAGTTTCACGGGGGGTTCATACGAGCAGTACTTC.

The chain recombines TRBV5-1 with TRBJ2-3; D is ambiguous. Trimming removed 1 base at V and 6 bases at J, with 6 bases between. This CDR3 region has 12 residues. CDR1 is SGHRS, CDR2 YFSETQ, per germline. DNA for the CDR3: TGCGCCAGCAGCTTGTCCCGGGATACGCAGTATTTT. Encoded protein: CASSLSRDTQYF.

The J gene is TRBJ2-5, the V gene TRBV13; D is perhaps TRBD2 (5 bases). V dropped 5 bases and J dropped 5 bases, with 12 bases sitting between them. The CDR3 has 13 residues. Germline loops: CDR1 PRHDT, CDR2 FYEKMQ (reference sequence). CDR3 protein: CASSVGSTETQYF. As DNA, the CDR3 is TGTGCCAGCAGCGTGGGGAGTACGGAGACCCAGTACTTC.

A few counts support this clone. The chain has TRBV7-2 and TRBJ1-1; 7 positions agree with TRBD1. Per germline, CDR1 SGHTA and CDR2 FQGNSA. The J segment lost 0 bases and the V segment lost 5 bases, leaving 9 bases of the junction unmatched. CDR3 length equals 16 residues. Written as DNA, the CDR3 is TGTGCCAGCAGCCCACGTAGGGGGCTGGTGAACACTGAAGCTTTCTTT. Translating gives CASSPRRGLVNTEAFF.

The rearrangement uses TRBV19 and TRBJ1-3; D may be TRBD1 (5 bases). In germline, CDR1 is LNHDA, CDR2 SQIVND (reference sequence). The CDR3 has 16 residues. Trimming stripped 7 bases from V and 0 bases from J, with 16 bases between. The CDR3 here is CASNPGGSYSGNTIYF. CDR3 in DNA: TGTGCCAGTAACCCTGGGGGGTCTTACTCTGGAAACACCATATATTTT.

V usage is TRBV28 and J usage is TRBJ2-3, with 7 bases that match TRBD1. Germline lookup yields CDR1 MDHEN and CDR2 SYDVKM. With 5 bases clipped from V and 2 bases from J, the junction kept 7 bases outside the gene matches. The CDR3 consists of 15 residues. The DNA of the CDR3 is TGTGCCAGCAGTAAACAGGGACAGCTCACAGATACGCAGTATTTT. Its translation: CASSKQGQLTDTQYF.

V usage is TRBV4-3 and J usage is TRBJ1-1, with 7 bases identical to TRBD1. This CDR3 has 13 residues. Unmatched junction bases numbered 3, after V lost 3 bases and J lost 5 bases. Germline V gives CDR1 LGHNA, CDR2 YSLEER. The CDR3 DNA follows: TGCGCCAGCAGCCAGAGGGGGCTAACTGAAGCTTTCTTT. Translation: CASSQRGLTEAFF.

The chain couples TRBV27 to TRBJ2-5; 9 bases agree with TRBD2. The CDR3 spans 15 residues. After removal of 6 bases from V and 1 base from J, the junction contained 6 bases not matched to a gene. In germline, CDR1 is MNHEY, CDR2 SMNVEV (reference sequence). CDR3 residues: CASRGAGGPQETQYF. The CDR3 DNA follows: TGTGCCAGCAGAGGGGCGGGAGGGCCCCAAGAGACCCAGTACTTC.

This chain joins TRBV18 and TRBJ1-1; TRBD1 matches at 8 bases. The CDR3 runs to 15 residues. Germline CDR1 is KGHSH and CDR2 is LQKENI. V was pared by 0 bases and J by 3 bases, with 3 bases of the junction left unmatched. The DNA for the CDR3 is TGTGCCAGCTCACCACCGAACAGGGGGGACACTGAAGCTTTCTTT. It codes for CASSPPNRGDTEAFF.

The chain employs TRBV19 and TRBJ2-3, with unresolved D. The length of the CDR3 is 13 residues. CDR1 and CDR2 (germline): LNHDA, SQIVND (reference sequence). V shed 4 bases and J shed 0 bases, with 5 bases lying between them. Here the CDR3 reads CASSKLSTDTQYF. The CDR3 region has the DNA TGTGCCAGTAGTAAGCTGAGCACAGATACGCAGTATTTT.

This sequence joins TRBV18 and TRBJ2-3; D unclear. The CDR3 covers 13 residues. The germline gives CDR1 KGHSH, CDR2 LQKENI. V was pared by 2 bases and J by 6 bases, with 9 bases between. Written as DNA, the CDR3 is TGTGCCAGCTCACCAAACGGGTACGATACGCAGTATTTT. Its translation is CASSPNGYDTQYF.

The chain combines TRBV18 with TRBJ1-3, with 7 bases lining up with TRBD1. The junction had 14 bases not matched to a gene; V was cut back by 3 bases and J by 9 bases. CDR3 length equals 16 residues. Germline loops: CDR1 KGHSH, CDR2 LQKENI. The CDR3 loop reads CASSPATTGRGPTIYF. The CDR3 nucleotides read TGTGCCAGCTCACCGGCAACGACAGGGAGAGGGCCCACCATATATTTT.

The CDR3 nucleotides read TGTGCCAGCAGCTTGACAGACAGCACCTACGAGCAGTACTTC. Its protein is CASSLTDSTYEQYF. The chain combines TRBV7-6 with TRBJ2-7; maybe TRBD1 (5 bases). Per germline, CDR1 SGHVS and CDR2 FNYEAQ. This CDR3 comprises 14 residues. The germline V and J ends were trimmed by 3 bases and 2 bases, with 11 bases remaining between them.

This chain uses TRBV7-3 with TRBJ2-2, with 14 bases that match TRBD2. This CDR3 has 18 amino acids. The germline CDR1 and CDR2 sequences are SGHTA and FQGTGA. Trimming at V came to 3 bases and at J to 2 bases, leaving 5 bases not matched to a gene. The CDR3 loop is CASSLRLAGGPNTGELFF. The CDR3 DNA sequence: TGTGCCAGCAGCTTGAGACTAGCGGGAGGGCCTAACACCGGGGAGCTGTTTTTT.

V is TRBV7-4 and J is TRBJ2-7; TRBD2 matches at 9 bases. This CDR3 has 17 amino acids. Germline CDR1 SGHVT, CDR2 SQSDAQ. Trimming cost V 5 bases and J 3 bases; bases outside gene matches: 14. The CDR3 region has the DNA TGTGCCAGCAGCCCCTTTCCGGGACTAGCTCCCAGCTACGAGCAGTACTTC. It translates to CASSPFPGLAPSYEQYF. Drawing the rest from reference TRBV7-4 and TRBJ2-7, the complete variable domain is GAGVSQSPRYKVAKRGRDVALRCDSISGHVTLYWYRQTLGQGSEVLTYSQSDAQRDKSGRPSGRFSAERPERSVSTLKIQRTEQGDSAVYLCASSPFPGLAPSYEQYFGPGTRLTVT.

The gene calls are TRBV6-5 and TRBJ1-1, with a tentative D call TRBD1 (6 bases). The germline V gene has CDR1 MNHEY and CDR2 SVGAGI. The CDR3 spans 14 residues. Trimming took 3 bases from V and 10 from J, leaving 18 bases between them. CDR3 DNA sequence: TGTGCCAGCAGTTATGCCGTCCGGGACAATCGAGCTTTCTTT. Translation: CASSYAVRDNRAFF.

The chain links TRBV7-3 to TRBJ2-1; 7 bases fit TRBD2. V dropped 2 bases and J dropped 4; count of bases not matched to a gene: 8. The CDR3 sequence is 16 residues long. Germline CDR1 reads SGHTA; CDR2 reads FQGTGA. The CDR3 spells CASSLSGRGLYNEQFF. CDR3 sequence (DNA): TGTGCCAGCAGCTTATCGGGGAGGGGACTGTACAATGAGCAGTTCTTC.

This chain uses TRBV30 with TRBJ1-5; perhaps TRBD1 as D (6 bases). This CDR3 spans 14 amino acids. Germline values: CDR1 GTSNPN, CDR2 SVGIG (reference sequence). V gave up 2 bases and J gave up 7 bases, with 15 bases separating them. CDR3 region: CAWSTGGAGQPQHF. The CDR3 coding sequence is TGTGCCTGGAGTACTGGGGGGGCCGGACAGCCCCAGCATTTT.

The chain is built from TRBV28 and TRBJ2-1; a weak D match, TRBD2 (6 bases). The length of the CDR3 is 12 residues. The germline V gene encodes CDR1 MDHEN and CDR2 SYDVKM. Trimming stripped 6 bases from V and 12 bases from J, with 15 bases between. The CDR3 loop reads CASSLNPRGQFF. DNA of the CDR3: TGTGCCAGCAGCCTAAACCCGCGGGGGCAGTTCTTC.

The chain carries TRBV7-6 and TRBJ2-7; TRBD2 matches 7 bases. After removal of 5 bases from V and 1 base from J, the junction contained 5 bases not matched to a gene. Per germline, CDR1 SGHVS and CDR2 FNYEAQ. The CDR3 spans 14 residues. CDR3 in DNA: TGTGCCAGCAGCATGGGCGGGAGTTCCTACGAGCAGTACTTC. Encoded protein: CASSMGGSSYEQYF. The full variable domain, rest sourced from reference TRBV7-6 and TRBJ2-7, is GAGVSQSPRYKVTKRGQDVALRCDPISGHVSLYWYRQALGQGPEFLTYFNYEAQQDKSGLPNDRFSAERPEGSISTLTIQRTEQRDSAMYRCASSMGGSSYEQYFGPGTRLTVT.

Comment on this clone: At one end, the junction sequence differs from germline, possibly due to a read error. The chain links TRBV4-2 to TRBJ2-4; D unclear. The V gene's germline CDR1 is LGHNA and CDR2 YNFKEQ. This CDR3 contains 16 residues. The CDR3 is CASSQESGRSKNSQYF. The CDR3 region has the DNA TGTGCCAGCAGCCAAGAAAGTGGTCGGTCCAAAAACAGTCAGTACTTC.

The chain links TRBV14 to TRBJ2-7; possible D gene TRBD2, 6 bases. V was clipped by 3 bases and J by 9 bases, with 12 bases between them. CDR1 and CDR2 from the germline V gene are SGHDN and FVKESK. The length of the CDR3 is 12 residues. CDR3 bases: TGTGCCAGCAGCCAGGGAGGCCGTGGGCAGTACTTC. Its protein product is CASSQGGRGQYF.

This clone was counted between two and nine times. CDR3 sequence: CASSFLAGGPDEQFF. The CDR3 bases are TGTGCCAGCAGCTTCTTAGCGGGAGGGCCCGATGAGCAGTTCTTC. This chain uses TRBV7-9 with TRBJ2-1, with 11 nucleotides matching TRBD2. The CDR3 contains 15 residues. V dropped 3 bases and J dropped 8; count of bases not matched to a gene: 6. CDR1 and CDR2 from the germline V gene are SEHNR and FQNEAQ (reference sequence). Full variable domain (remainder filled in from reference TRBV7-9 and TRBJ2-1): DTGVSQNPRHKITKRGQNVTFRCDPISEHNRLYWYRQTLGQGPEFLTYFQNEAQLEKSRLLSDRFSAERPKGSFSTLEIQRTEQGDSAMYLCASSFLAGGPDEQFFGPGTRLTVL.

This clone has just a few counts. The CDR3 nucleotides are TGTGCCATCAGTGAGTCGGGCAGCGGGAGGGTCACCGGGGAGCTGTTTTTT. Residues: CAISESGSGRVTGELFF. The chain recombines TRBV10-3 with TRBJ2-2, with 10 nucleotides matching TRBD2. There are 17 residues in the CDR3. The J segment lost 4 bases and the V segment lost 0 bases, leaving 5 bases of the junction unmatched. The V gene's germline CDR1 is ENHRY and CDR2 SYGVKD.

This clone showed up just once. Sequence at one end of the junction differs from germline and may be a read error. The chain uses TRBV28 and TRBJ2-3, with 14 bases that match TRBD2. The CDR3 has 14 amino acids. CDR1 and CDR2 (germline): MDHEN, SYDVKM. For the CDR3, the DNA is TGTGCCAGCAGGCCGGGACTAGCGGGAGAAAATCGGGTTTTT. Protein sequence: CASRPGLAGENRVF.